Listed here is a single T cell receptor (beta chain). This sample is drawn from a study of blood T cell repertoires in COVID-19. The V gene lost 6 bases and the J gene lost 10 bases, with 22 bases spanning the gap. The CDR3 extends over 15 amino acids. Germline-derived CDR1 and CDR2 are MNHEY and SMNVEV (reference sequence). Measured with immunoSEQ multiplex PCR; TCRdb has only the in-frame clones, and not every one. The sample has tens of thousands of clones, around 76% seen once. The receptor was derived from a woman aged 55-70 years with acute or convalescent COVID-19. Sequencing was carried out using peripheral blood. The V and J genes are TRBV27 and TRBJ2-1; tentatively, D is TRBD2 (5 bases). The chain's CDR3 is CASSLDSQHLQEQFF. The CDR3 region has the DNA TGTGCCAGCAGCCTGGACTCCCAGCACCTTCAGGAGCAGTTCTTC.